These T cell receptor beta chains were read from a single sample in a study of T cells in Graves' hyperthyroidism and ophthalmopathy. Each CDR3 protein is one row after TCRdb ran MiXCR on the multiplex PCR reads. Among about 380,000 distinct CDR3 sequences listed, about a fifth were seen once. Input material: blood. Source of these receptors: a man younger than 35 with Graves' ophthalmopathy. The conserved cysteine and the conserved F or W are not part of the CDR3 here. The order of the fields is clone size, J gene, V gene, CDR3 protein. Rows may omit the clone size; those that give it use once, few, many or a size class.

many | TRBJ1-2 | TRBV28 | ASSFGQSYGYT
NA | TRBJ1-2 | TRBV15 | ATRVHNGQNYGYT
many | TRBJ2-5 | TRBV7-8 | ASSYPLAGGRGQETQY
many | TRBJ2-2 | TRBV2 | ASLPGRNTGELF
few | TRBJ2-3 | TRBV9 | ASSVGSAPDTQY
NA | TRBJ2-7 | TRBV7-8 | ASSLVGTGLTYEQY
few | TRBJ2-7 | TRBV6-1 | ASSEAHWTGRYEQY
many | TRBJ1-1 | TRBV5-1 | ASSLDGGARDTEAF
few | TRBJ2-7 | TRBV6-1 | ASSEAGDRVYEQY
NA | TRBJ2-1 | TRBV6-4 | ASSDSSGGAGLYNEQF
many | TRBJ2-7 | TRBV10-1 | ASSDGTGMVEQY
NA | TRBJ1-6 | TRBV6-2/TRBV6-3 | ASSYDTSYNSPLH
many | TRBJ2-7 | TRBV12-3/TRBV12-4 | ASSYGSRGIRVTGYEQY
NA | TRBJ1-2 | TRBV3-1 | ASSQGLQGGGGYT
NA | TRBJ2-7 | TRBV20-1 | SATGTTYEQY
many | TRBJ1-1 | TRBV3-1 | ASSHITGQGAEAF